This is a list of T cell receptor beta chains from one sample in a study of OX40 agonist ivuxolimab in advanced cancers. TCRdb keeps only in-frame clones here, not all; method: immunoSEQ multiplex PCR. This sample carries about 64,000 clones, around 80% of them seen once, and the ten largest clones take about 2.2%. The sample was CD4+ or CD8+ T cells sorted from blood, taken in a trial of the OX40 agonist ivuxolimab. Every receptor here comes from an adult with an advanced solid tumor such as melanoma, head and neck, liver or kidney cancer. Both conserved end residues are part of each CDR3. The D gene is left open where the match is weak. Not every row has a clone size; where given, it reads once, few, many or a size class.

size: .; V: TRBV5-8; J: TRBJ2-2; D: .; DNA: TGTGCCAGCAGCGCCTTTTTGGTGGCATTTTTCGGGGAGCTGTTTTTT; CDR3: CASSAFLVAFFGELFF
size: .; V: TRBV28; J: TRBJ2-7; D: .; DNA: TGTGCCAGCAGGTCTCCCGTGACTAGATTAGCCTACGAGCAGTACTTC; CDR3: CASRSPVTRLAYEQYF
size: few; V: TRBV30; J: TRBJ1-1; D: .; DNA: TGTGCCTGGAGTGAGGGACGGGGTAACACTGAAGCTTTCTTT; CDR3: CAWSEGRGNTEAFF
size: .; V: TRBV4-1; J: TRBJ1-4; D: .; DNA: TGCGCCAGCAGCTATCAGGGTTTCGGTGAAAAACTGTTTTTT; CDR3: CASSYQGFGEKLFF
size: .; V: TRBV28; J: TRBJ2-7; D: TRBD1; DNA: TGTGCCAGCAGCCTAACAGGGGTAAGGGAGCAGTACTTC; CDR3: CASSLTGVREQYF
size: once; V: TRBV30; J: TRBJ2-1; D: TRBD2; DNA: TGTGCCTGCTCTAGCGGTTCGAGCTCCTACAATGAGCAGTTCTTC; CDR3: CACSSGSSSYNEQFF
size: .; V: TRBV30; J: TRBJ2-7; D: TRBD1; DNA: TGTGCCTGGAATCCGGGACAGGGGGCCTACGAGCAGTACTTC; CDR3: CAWNPGQGAYEQYF
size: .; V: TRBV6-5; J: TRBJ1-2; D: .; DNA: TGTGCCAGCTATTACTATGGCTACACCTTC; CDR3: CASYYYGYTF
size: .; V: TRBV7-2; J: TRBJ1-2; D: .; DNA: TGTGCCAGCAGCCCTAGAGGCTATGGCTACACCTTC; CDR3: CASSPRGYGYTF
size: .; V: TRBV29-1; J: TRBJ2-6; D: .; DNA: TGCAGCGTCCTAGGGGGGGCTGGGGCCAACGTCCTGACTTTC; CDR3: CSVLGGAGANVLTF
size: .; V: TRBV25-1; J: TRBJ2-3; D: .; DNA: TGTGCCAGCAGTGTCCAAGGGTTTCGCACAGATACGCAGTATTTT; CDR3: CASSVQGFRTDTQYF
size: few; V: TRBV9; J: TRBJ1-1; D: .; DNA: TGTGCCAGCAGCGCCAGTATGAACACTGAAGCTTTCTTT; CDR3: CASSASMNTEAFF
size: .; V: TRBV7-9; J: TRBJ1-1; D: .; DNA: TGTGCCAGCAGCTTAAGCAGGACTAAGAACACTGAAGCTTTCTTT; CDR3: CASSLSRTKNTEAFF
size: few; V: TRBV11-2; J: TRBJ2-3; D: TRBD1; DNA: TGTGCCAGCAGCCCTATAAGGGGGCCGGGAGATACGCAGTATTTT; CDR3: CASSPIRGPGDTQYF
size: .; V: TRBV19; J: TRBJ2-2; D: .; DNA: TGTGCCAGTAGTATAAAAGCAGTTGCCGGGGAGCTGTTTTTT; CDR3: CASSIKAVAGELFF
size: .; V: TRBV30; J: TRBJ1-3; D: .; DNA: TGTGCCTGGAGTGTCCGCAGGATGGGCCTCTCTGGAAACACCATATATTTT; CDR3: CAWSVRRMGLSGNTIYF
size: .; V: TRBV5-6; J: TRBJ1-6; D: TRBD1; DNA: TGTGCCAGCAGCTTGCCGCAGGGGGCAGGTAATTCACCCCTCCACTTT; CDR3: CASSLPQGAGNSPLHF